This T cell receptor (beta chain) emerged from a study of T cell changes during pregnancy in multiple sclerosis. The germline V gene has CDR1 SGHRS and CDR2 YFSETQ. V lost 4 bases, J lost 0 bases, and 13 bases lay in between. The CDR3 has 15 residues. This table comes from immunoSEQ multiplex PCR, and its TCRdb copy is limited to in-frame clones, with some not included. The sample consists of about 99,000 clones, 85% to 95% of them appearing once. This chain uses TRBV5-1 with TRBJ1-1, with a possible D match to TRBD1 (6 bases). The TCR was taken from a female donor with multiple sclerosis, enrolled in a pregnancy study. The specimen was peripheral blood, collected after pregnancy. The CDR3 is CASSTGQRLNTEAFF. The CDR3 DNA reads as TGCGCCAGCAGCACCGGACAGCGTTTGAACACTGAAGCTTTCTTT.